The present T cell receptor (beta chain) was sequenced within a study of CD8 T cells in ankylosing spondylitis. Notes on the study in general: Significant enrichment of disease-linked clones was reported in matched ankylosing spondylitis synovial fluid. Fewer than ten highly homologous variants made up a TCR beta motif that seemed to typify ankylosing spondylitis blood.

One entry per CDR3 protein results from TCRdb running MiXCR on the 5' RACE reads. This sample has around 540,000 distinct CDR3 sequences; about an eighth occur once, and the top ten carry under 7.5%. A remark on this clonotype: The antigen remains undetermined.

With 3 bases removed from V and 1 base from J, the gap between germline ends came to 12 bases. Germline lookup yields CDR1 DFQATT and CDR2 SNEGSKA (reference sequence). The CDR3 extends over 14 amino acids. Sequenced sample: blood, either unsorted or a sorted T cell fraction (not recorded which). This sequence joins TRBV20-1 and TRBJ1-1, with a tentative D call TRBD1 (6 bases). This TCR derives from a male donor with ankylosing spondylitis. This CDR3 is CSASRRRGNTEAFF. CDR3 coding DNA: TGCAGTGCTAGTAGGCGCAGGGGGAACACTGAAGCTTTCTTT.